Shown below are 32 T cell receptor beta chains from a single sample sequenced in a study of vaccination effects on CD4 cells after COVID-19. Sequencing was performed with immunoSEQ multiplex PCR; in TCRdb, only in-frame clones are kept and a portion is missing. In the table there are about 71,000 clones, over 75% of which are singletons. No antigen has been identified for these receptors. Cultured cells yielded isolated CD4+ T cells after around 9 days. Each participant received a vaccine that was either BNT162b2 or mRNA-1273, given as two doses. The sequencing used CD4+ T cells from PBMCs cultured without peptide, collected after COVID-19 vaccination. The origin of the receptors is a human donor who received a COVID-19 vaccine.

The table lists this clone with a few counts. The CDR3, as DNA: TGTGCCAGCAGCTTAGTCCTCACTGAAGCTTTCTTT. It yields the protein CASSLVLTEAFF. The J gene is TRBJ1-1, the V gene TRBV7-2; D is uncertain. The CDR3 contains 12 residues. V lost 1 base, J lost 4 bases, and 4 bases lay in between. The germline V gene encodes CDR1 SGHTA and CDR2 FQGNSA.

The CDR3 DNA reads as TGTGCCAGCAGCTTTTATACCACAAGGGGCGTATATGGCTACACCTTC. Translating it yields CASSFYTTRGVYGYTF. The genes are TRBV5-4 and TRBJ1-2; D may be TRBD1 (5 bases). There are 16 residues in the CDR3. Germline V gene data show CDR1 as SGHNT and CDR2 as YYREEE (reference sequence). Between the trimmed V and J ends, which lost 2 bases and 5 bases, there was a span of 19 bases.

The chain carries TRBV5-4 and TRBJ2-2; perhaps D is TRBD1 or TRBD2 (5 bases each). This CDR3 spans 15 amino acids. With 4 bases removed from V and 1 base from J, the gap between germline ends came to 11 bases. Germline CDR1 and CDR2: SGHNT and YYREEE (reference sequence). The CDR3 loop reads CASSPARGNTGELFF. Here the CDR3 DNA reads TGTGCCAGCAGCCCCGCGAGGGGGAACACCGGGGAGCTGTTTTTT.

The rearrangement uses TRBV3-1 (or the pseudogene TRBV3-2) and TRBJ2-3; tentatively, D is TRBD1 (6 bases). The length of the CDR3 is 16 residues. The germline V gene encodes CDR1 LGHDT and CDR2 YNNKEL (reference sequence). Between the trimmed V and J ends, which lost 1 base and 5 bases, there was a span of 16 bases. The CDR3 DNA reads as TGTGCCAGCAGCCAAGGGGGGCAGGGTAGAAAAGATACGCAGTATTTT. Translated, it gives CASSQGGQGRKDTQYF.

CDR3 DNA: TGTGCCACCAGACCCGGACTAGCGGGGGCCGGGGAGCTGTTTTTT. Translated, it gives CATRPGLAGAGELFF. The genes are TRBV24-1 and TRBJ2-2; 13 bases map to TRBD2. The V segment lost 7 bases and the J segment 6 bases; nucleotides outside the gene matches: 4. Germline V gene sequence: CDR1 KGHDR, CDR2 SFDVKD. This CDR3 is built from 15 residues.

This clone has more than one count but fewer than ten. V and J are TRBV5-4 and TRBJ2-3, with D perhaps assigned TRBD1 or TRBD2 (5 bases each). Germline loops: CDR1 SGHNT, CDR2 YYREEE (reference sequence). The CDR3 runs 13 residues. Trimming removed 4 bases at V and 6 bases at J, with 12 bases between. Written as DNA, the CDR3 is TGTGCCAGCAGCCCGGGACCGAAGGATACGCAGTATTTT. Translating it yields CASSPGPKDTQYF. Variable domain in full (rest from reference TRBV5-4 and TRBJ2-3): ETGVTQSPTHLIKTRGQQVTLRCSSQSGHNTVSWYQQALGQGPQFIFQYYREEENGRGNFPPRFSGLQFPNYSSELNVNALELDDSALYLCASSPGPKDTQYFGPGTRLTVL.

V and J are TRBV5-1 and TRBJ2-3; D is perhaps TRBD1 (6 bases). This CDR3 has 14 residues. The V and J ends lost 4 bases and 0 bases respectively, with 9 bases between them. CDR1 SGHRS and CDR2 YFSETQ come from the germline V gene. Here the CDR3 reads CASSMGASTDTQYF. The DNA for the CDR3 is TGCGCCAGCAGCATGGGGGCTAGCACAGATACGCAGTATTTT.

The rearrangement uses TRBV4-3 and TRBJ1-1, with D possibly TRBD1 on 6 matching bases. This CDR3 is 13 amino acids long. Trimming left V 7 bases short and J 2 bases short, with 11 bases between. Germline CDR1 and CDR2: LGHNA and YSLEER. The CDR3 sequence: CASTRGRNTEAFF. In DNA form, the CDR3 reads TGCGCCAGCACCAGGGGAAGAAACACTGAAGCTTTCTTT.

This rearrangement joins TRBV5-5 to TRBJ2-5; tentative D call: TRBD1 (6 bases). V lost 1 base and J lost 2, with 15 bases in between. Germline lookup yields CDR1 SGHKS and CDR2 YYEKEE (reference sequence). This CDR3 is 16 amino acids long. The CDR3, as DNA: TGTGCCAGCAGCTTGTGGCCAAAAGGACAGCAAGAGACCCAGTACTTC. Amino acids: CASSLWPKGQQETQYF.

This clone was picked up one time. V gene TRBV7-2 combines with J gene TRBJ1-2, with D unresolved. Germline V gene lookup returns CDR1 SGHTA and CDR2 FQGNSA. Deletions cut 1 base from V and 4 bases from J, with 16 bases between. The CDR3 consists of 16 residues. Here the CDR3 DNA reads TGTGCCAGCAGCTTAGTACCCCCAGGAAAGTCCTATGGCTACACCTTC. This codes for CASSLVPPGKSYGYTF.

This clone was seen a single time. V usage is TRBV4-3 and J usage is TRBJ2-7, with D uncertain. This CDR3 has 15 amino acids. Trimming took off 0 bases at V and 2 bases at J, with 11 bases between the two ends. From germline, CDR1 is LGHNA and CDR2 YSLEER. Here the CDR3 DNA reads TGCGCCAGCAGCCAAGATCGCAGCCTAGCCTACGAGCAGTACGTC. This gives the protein CASSQDRSLAYEQYV.

The sample holds a few counts of this clone. The rearrangement joins TRBV12-3 or TRBV12-4 to TRBJ2-1; D is unresolved. The ends were cut back, 4 bases at V and 10 bases at J, with 14 bases in the middle. This CDR3 comprises 13 residues. The CDR3 DNA reads TGTGCCAGCAGTTCCGAACTATATGTGGAGCAGTTCTTC. This gives the protein CASSSELYVEQFF.

The J gene is TRBJ2-3, the V gene TRBV10-3, with TRBD1 matching 9 bases. The CDR3 runs 15 residues. Per the germline V gene, CDR1 is ENHRY and CDR2 is SYGVKD. Trimming took 6 bases from V and 5 from J; bases not matched to a gene: 9. This chain's CDR3 is CAIRSGQGAGDTQYF. The CDR3 DNA reads as TGTGCCATCAGATCGGGACAGGGAGCTGGAGATACGCAGTATTTT.

The chain combines TRBV19 with TRBJ1-5; TRBD1 matches 10 bases. CDR1 is LNHDA and CDR2 is SQIVND in the germline V gene (reference sequence). This CDR3 contains 15 residues. V dropped 6 bases and J dropped 6; count of bases not matched to a gene: 8. The CDR3 is CASRPGTGVGQPQHF. The CDR3 DNA reads TGTGCCAGTAGGCCCGGGACAGGGGTGGGTCAGCCCCAGCATTTT.

The chain employs TRBV18 and TRBJ1-4, with no clear D. The CDR3 is 16 amino acids. Trimming removed 8 bases from V and 3 bases from J, with 19 bases in between. Germline V CDR1 and CDR2: KGHSH, LQKENI. CDR3 DNA: TGTGCCAGCCGGGAAAGGACGGACGGGTCTAATGAAAAACTGTTTTTT. The encoded protein is CASRERTDGSNEKLFF.

The chain links TRBV5-1 to TRBJ1-4, with D perhaps matching TRBD1 (6 bases). The CDR3 has 14 residues. In germline, CDR1 is SGHRS, CDR2 YFSETQ. V was clipped by 5 bases and J by 7 bases, with 15 bases between them. The CDR3 DNA sequence: TGCGCCAGCAGTTCAGGGGTATCGACTGAAAAACTGTTTTTT. It codes for CASSSGVSTEKLFF. The variable domain in full, completed from reference TRBV5-1 and TRBJ1-4, reads KAGVTQTPRYLIKTRGQQVTLSCSPISGHRSVSWYQQTPGQGLQFLFEYFSETQRNKGNFPGRFSGRQFSNSRSEMNVSTLELGDSALYLCASSSGVSTEKLFFGSGTQLSVL.

The chain carries TRBV10-3 and TRBJ2-2; D possibly matches TRBD1 or TRBD2 (5 bases each). The length of the CDR3 is 17 residues. Germline V gives CDR1 ENHRY, CDR2 SYGVKD. V was clipped by 6 bases and J by 5 bases, with 22 bases between them. CDR3 loop: CAISARGSGVGTGELFF. In DNA, the CDR3 is TGTGCCATCAGCGCGAGGGGTTCCGGAGTCGGGACCGGGGAGCTGTTTTTT.

V usage is TRBV7-2 and J usage is TRBJ2-1; 10 bases fit TRBD2. The germline V gene encodes CDR1 SGHTA and CDR2 FQGNSA. CDR3 length: 17 residues. Trimming cost V 5 bases and J 0 bases; bases outside gene matches: 7. The CDR3 protein is CASSTSGVISSYNEQFF. CDR3 nucleotides: TGTGCCAGCAGCACTAGCGGGGTAATTAGCTCCTACAATGAGCAGTTCTTC.

The chain links TRBV7-8 to TRBJ2-1, with TRBD2 matching over 14 bases. J was trimmed by 0 bases and V by 5 bases; bases with no gene match: 12. CDR1 and CDR2 (germline): SGHVS, FQNEAQ. This CDR3 is built from 20 residues. The CDR3 region has the DNA TGTGCCAGCAGCCCGAGACTAGCGGGGGGGCCCAGTTTCTCCTACAATGAGCAGTTCTTC. This sequence encodes CASSPRLAGGPSFSYNEQFF.

The chain couples TRBV9 to TRBJ1-1; no definite D call. V lost 4 bases, J lost 1 base, and 14 bases lay in between. The CDR3 is 15 amino acids. Per germline, CDR1 SGDLS and CDR2 YYNGEE. CDR3 region: CASSPRTDSNTEAFF. Written as DNA, the CDR3 is TGTGCCAGCAGCCCCCGGACTGATTCGAACACTGAAGCTTTCTTT.

The genes are TRBV7-9 and TRBJ2-1; D is tentatively TRBD1 or TRBD2 (5 bases each). V was shortened by 2 bases and J by 8 bases, with 16 bases between the two germline ends. The CDR3 contains 15 residues. Germline V gene data show CDR1 as SEHNR and CDR2 as FQNEAQ (reference sequence). This CDR3 is CASSLRGGTGDEQFF. In nucleotides, the CDR3 is TGTGCCAGCAGCTTACGTGGGGGTACGGGCGATGAGCAGTTCTTC. Based on the CDR3 plus reference TRBV7-9 and TRBJ2-1, the full variable domain is DTGVSQNPRHKITKRGQNVTFRCDPISEHNRLYWYRQTLGQGPEFLTYFQNEAQLEKSRLLSDRFSAERPKGSFSTLEIQRTEQGDSAMYLCASSLRGGTGDEQFFGPGTRLTVL.

The chain is built from TRBV27 and TRBJ1-6; D is possibly TRBD1 (5 bases). Germline V lookup: CDR1 MNHEY, CDR2 SMNVEV (reference sequence). Trimming removed 6 bases at V and 0 bases at J, with 9 bases between. The CDR3 has 15 amino acids. Here the CDR3 reads CASSPGSSYNSPLHF. CDR3 nucleotide sequence: TGTGCCAGCAGCCCAGGGAGCTCCTATAATTCACCCCTCCACTTT.

This clone came up a few times. The chain joins TRBV5-1 to TRBJ2-2, with a possible D match to TRBD1 (5 bases). The CDR3 extends over 16 amino acids. Germline V CDR1 and CDR2: SGHRS, YFSETQ. Trimming pared 1 base from V and 0 bases from J, leaving 10 bases between. CDR3 sequence reads: CASSLSARANTGELFF. CDR3 coding DNA: TGCGCCAGCAGCTTGTCCGCCAGGGCGAACACCGGGGAGCTGTTTTTT.

J is TRBJ1-1 and V is TRBV11-2; D is uncertain. Germline CDR1 and CDR2: SGHAT and FQNNGV. The CDR3 totals 12 residues. The V end was cut by 1 base, the J end by 4 bases, with 4 bases between. The CDR3 DNA is TGTGCCAGCAGCTTAGTAGGCACTGAAGCTTTCTTT. Protein sequence: CASSLVGTEAFF.

The chain has TRBV10-3 and TRBJ2-3, with TRBD1 identical over 9 bases. CDR3 size: 15 residues. CDR1 and CDR2 from the germline V gene are ENHRY and SYGVKD. J lost 4 bases, V lost 3 bases, and 5 bases had no gene match. This CDR3 is CAISDSTGGPDTQYF. The CDR3 nucleotides are TGTGCCATCAGTGATTCTACAGGGGGCCCAGATACGCAGTATTTT.

V and J are TRBV6-5 and TRBJ2-7; D remains unclear. The V and J ends lost 7 bases and 3 bases respectively, with 19 bases between them. CDR1 and CDR2 from the germline V gene are MNHEY and SVGAGI. The CDR3 has 15 residues. The CDR3 DNA reads as TGTGCCAGCAACCGGTTTGGCAGCCCGGGCTACGAGCAGTACGTC. It encodes CASNRFGSPGYEQYV.

This chain's CDR3 is CASSVDDAGGDTQYF. The CDR3 DNA follows: TGTGCCAGCAGCGTAGACGATGCGGGGGGCGATACGCAGTATTTT. The chain couples TRBV9 to TRBJ2-3; 8 nucleotides line up with TRBD2. V trimming: 0 bases; J trimming: 6 bases; junction bases outside the gene matches: 6. This CDR3 is built from 15 residues. From germline, CDR1 is SGDLS and CDR2 YYNGEE.

This clone was counted between two and nine times. The gene calls are TRBV6-5 and TRBJ1-6, with D maybe TRBD1 (5 bases). The V gene lost 6 bases and the J gene lost 4 bases, with 10 bases spanning the gap. The V gene's germline CDR1 is MNHEY and CDR2 SVGAGI. The CDR3 totals 14 residues. The CDR3 coding sequence is TGTGCCAGCAGAGACAGCTTATATAATTCACCCCTCCACTTT. It yields the protein CASRDSLYNSPLHF.

In its sample, this clone was seen once. The J gene is TRBJ1-5, the V gene TRBV30, with 8 bases lining up with TRBD1. The CDR3 sequence is 15 residues long. Germline trimming cut 3 bases from V and 2 bases from J; bases unmatched to any gene: 6. Germline CDR1 reads GTSNPN; CDR2 reads SVGIG (reference sequence). CDR3 sequence reads: CAWRNSGGGNQPQHF. In DNA, the CDR3 is TGTGCCTGGAGGAACTCAGGGGGCGGCAATCAGCCCCAGCATTTT.

The gene calls are TRBV7-2 and TRBJ2-3, with 10 bases matching TRBD2. Germline V gene data show CDR1 as SGHTA and CDR2 as FQGNSA. This CDR3 spans 14 amino acids. Trimming took 3 bases from V and 3 from J; bases not matched to a gene: 0. The CDR3 reads CASSFSGGTDTQYF. CDR3 sequence (DNA): TGTGCCAGCAGCTTTAGCGGGGGGACAGATACGCAGTATTTT. Full variable domain (rest looked up from reference TRBV7-2 and TRBJ2-3): GAGVSQSPSNKVTEKGKDVELRCDPISGHTALYWYRQSLGQGLEFLIYFQGNSAPDKSGLPSDRFSAERTGGSVSTLTIQRTQQEDSAVYLCASSFSGGTDTQYFGPGTRLTVL.

The chain is built from TRBV3-1 (or the pseudogene TRBV3-2) and TRBJ1-1, with D unresolved. Germline loops: CDR1 LGHDT, CDR2 YNNKEL (reference sequence). V dropped 4 bases and J dropped 1 base, with 10 bases sitting between them. The CDR3 runs to 14 residues. In nucleotides, the CDR3 is TGTGCCAGCAGCCGACGGGTAAAGAACACTGAAGCTTTCTTT. Amino acid sequence: CASSRRVKNTEAFF.

The chain links TRBV2 to TRBJ2-7, with 8 bases that match TRBD1. The CDR3 consists of 15 residues. Looked up from germline, CDR1 is SNHLY and CDR2 is FYNNEI. The trim removed 6 bases at V and 3 bases at J, leaving 10 bases unmatched. The CDR3 loop reads CASRGDRGQNYEQYV. CDR3 nucleotides: TGTGCCAGCAGAGGAGACAGGGGACAGAACTACGAGCAGTACGTC.